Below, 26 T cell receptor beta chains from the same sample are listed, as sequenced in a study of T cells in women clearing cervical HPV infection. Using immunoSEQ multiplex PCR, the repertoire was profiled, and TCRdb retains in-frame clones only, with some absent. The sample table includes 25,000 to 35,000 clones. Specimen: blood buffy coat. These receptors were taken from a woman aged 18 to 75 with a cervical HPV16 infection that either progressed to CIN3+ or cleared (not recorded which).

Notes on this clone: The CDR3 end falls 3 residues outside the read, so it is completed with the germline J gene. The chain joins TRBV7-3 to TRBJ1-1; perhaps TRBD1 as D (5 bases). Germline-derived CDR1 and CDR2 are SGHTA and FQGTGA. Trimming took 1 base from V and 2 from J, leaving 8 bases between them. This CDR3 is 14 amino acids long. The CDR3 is CASSLSGGNTEAFF. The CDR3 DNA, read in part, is TGTGCCAGCAGCTTAAGCGGGGGTAACACTGAA.

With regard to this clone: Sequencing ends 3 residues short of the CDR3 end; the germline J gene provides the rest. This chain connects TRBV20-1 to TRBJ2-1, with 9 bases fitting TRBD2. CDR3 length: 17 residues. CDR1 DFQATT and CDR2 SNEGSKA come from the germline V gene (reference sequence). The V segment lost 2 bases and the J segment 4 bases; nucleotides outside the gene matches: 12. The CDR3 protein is CSARTAGGPGIYNEQFF. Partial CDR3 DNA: TGCAGTGCTAGAACTGCGGGAGGGCCAGGAATTTACAATGAG.

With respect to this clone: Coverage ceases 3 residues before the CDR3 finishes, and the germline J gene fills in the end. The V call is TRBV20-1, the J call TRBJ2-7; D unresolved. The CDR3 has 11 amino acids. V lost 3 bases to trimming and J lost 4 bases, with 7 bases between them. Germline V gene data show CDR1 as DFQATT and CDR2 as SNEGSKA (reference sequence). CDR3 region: CSASGQYEQYF. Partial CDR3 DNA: TGCAGTGCTAGTGGCCAATACGAG.

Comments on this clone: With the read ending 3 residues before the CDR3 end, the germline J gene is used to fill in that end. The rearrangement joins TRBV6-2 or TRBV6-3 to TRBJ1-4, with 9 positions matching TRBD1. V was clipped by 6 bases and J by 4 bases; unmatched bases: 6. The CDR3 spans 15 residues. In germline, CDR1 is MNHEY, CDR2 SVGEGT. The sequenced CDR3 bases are TGTGCCAGCAGAAGGGGACAGGGCTTTAATGAAAAA. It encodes CASRRGQGFNEK. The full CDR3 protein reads CASRRGQGFNEKLFF.

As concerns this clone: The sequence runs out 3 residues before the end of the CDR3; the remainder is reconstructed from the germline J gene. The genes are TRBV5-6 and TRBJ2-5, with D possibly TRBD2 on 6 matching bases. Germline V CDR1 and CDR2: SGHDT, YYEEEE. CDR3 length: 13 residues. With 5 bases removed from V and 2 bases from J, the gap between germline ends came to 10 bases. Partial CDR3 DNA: TGTGCCAGCAGTAGGGGACTTCAAGAGACC. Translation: CASSRGLQET. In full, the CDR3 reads CASSRGLQETQYF.

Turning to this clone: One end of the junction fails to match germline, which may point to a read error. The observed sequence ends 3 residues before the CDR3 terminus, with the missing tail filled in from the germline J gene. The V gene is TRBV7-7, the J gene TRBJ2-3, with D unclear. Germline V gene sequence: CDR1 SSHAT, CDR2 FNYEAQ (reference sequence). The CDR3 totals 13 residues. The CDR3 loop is CASSQFTSDTQYF. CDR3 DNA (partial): TGTGCTAGCAGCCAATTCACTTCAGATACG. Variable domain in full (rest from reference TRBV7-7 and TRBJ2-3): GAGVSQSPRYKVTKRGQDVTLRCDPISSHATLYWYQQALGQGPEFLTYFNYEAQPDKSGLPSDRFSAERPEGSISTLTIQRTEQRDSAMYRCASSQFTSDTQYFGPGTRLTVL.

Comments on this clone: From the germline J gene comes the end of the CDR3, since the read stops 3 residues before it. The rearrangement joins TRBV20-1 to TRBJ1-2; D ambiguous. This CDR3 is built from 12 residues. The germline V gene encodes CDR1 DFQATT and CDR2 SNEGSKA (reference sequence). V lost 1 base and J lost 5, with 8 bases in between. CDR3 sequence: CSARVEGYGYTF. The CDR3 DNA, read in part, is TGCAGTGCTAGAGTGGAAGGGTATGGC.

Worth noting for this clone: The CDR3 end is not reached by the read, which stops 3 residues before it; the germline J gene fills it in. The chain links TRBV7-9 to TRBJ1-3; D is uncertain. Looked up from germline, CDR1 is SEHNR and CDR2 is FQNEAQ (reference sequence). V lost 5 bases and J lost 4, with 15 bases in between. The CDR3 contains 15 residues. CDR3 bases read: TGTGCCAGCAGCCTAACGGTGTCGCGGGGAAACACC. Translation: CASSLTVSRGNT. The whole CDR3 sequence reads CASSLTVSRGNTIYF.

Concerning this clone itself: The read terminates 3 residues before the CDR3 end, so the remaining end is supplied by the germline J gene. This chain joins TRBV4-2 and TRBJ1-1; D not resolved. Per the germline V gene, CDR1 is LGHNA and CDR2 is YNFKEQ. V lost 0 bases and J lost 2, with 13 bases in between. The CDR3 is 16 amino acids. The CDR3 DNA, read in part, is TGTGCCAGCAGCCAAGAGGAAGTGAGGGCTAACACTGAA. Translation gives CASSQEEVRANTE. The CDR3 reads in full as CASSQEEVRANTEAFF.

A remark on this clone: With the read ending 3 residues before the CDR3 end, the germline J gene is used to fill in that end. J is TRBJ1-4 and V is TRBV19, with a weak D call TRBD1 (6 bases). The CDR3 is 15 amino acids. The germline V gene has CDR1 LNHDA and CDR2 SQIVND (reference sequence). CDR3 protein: CASSLGRTDSRKLFF. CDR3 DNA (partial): TGTGCCAGTAGCCTAGGACGGACAGATTCTCGGAAA.

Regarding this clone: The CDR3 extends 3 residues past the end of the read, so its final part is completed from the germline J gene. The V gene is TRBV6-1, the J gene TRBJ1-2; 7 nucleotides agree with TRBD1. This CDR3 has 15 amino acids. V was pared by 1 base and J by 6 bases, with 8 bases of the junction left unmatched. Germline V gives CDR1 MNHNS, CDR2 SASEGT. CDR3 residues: CASSEVGRTGDGYTF. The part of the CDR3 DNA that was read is TGTGCCAGCAGTGAAGTTGGGCGGACAGGTGATGGC.

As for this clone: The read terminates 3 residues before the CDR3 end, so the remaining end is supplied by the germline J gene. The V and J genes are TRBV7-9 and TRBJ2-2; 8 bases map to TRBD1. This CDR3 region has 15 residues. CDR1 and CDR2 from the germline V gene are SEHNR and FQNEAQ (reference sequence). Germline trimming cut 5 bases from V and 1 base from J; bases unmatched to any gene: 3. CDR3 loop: CASSPGTGNTGELFF. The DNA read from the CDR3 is TGTGCCAGCAGCCCCGGGACAGGGAACACCGGGGAG.

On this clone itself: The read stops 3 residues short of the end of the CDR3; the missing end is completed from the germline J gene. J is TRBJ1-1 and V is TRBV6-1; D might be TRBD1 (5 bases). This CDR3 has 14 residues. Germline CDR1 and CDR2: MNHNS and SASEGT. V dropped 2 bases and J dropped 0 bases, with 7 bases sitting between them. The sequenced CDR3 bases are TGTGCCAGCAGTGAACTAGGGGTGAACACTGAA. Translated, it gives CASSELGVNTE. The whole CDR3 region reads CASSELGVNTEAFF.

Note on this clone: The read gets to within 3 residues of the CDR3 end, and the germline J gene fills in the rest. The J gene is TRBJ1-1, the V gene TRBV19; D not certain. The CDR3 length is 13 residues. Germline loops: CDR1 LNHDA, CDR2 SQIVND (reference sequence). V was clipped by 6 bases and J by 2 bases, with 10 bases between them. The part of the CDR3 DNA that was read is TGTGCCAGTAGGTGGCAGGCAAACACTGAA. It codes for CASRWQANTE. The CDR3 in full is CASRWQANTEAFF.

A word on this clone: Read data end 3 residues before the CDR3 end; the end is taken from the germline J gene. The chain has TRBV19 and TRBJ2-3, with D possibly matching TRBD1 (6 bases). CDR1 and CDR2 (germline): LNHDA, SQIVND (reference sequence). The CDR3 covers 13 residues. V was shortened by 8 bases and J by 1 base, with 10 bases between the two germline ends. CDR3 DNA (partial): TGTGCCAGTGTGGACAGCGGCACAGATACG. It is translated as CASVDSGTDT. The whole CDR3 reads CASVDSGTDTQYF.

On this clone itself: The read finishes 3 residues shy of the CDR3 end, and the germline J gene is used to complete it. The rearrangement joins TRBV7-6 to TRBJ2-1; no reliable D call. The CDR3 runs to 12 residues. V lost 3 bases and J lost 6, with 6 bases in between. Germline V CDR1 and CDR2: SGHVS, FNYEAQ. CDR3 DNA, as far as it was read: TGTGCCAGCAGCTTGCCCAGCAATGAG. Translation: CASSLPSNE. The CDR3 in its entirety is CASSLPSNEQFF.

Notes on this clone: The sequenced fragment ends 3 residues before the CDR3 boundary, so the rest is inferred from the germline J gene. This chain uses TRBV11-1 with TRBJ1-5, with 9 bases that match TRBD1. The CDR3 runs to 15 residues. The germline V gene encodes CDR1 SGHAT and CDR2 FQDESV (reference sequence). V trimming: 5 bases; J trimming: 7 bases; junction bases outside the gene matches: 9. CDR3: CASSAGTGHGQPQHF. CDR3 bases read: TGTGCCAGCAGCGCCGGGACAGGGCATGGACAGCCC. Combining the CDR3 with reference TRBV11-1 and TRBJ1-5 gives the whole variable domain EAEVAQSPRYKITEKSQAVAFWCDPISGHATLYWYRQILGQGPELLVQFQDESVVDDSQLPKDRFSAERLKGVDSTLKIQPAELGDSAMYLCASSAGTGHGQPQHFGDGTRLSIL.

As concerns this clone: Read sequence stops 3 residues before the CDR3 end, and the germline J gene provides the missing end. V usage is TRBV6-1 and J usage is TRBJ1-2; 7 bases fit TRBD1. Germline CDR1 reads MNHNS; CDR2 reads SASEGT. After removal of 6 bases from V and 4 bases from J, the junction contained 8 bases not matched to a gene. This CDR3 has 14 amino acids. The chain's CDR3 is CASRETGVGYGYTF. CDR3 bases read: TGTGCCAGCAGAGAAACAGGGGTAGGCTATGGC.

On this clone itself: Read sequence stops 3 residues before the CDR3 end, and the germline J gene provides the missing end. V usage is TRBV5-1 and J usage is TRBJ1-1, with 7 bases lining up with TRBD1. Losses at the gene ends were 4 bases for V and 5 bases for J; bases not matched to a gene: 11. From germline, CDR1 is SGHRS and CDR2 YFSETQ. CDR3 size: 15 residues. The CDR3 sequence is CASSLPGGKGTEAFF. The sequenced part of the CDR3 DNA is TGCGCCAGCAGCCTACCAGGGGGAAAGGGGACTGAA.

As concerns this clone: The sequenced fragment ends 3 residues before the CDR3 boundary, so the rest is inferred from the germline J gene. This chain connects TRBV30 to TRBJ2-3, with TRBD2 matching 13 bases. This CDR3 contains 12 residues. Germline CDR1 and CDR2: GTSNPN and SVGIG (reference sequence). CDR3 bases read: TGTGCCTGGGGGACTAGCGGGAAGACG. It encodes CAWGTSGKT. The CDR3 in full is CAWGTSGKTQYF.

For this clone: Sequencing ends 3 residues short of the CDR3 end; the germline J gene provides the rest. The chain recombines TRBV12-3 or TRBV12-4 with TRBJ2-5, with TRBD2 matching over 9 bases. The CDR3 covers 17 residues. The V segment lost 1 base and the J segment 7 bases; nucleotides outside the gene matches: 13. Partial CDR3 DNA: TGTGCCAGCAGTTTAGGTAGCGGGGGTTCAATAGGGAGGACC. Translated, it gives CASSLGSGGSIGRT. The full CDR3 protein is CASSLGSGGSIGRTQYF.

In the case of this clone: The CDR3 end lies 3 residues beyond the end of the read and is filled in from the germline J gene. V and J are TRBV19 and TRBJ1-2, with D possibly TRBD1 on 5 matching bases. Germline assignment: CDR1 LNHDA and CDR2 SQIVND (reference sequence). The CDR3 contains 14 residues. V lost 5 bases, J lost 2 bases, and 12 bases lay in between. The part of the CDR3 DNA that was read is TGTGCCAGTAGTGTCGCAGGGCTGAACTATGGC. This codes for CASSVAGLNYG. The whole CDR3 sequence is CASSVAGLNYGYTF.

CDR3 sequence: CASSPSQGSGYTF. Partial CDR3 DNA: TGTGCCAGCTCACCATCCCAGGGATCCGGC. The V and J genes are TRBV18 and TRBJ1-2; possibly TRBD1 for D (5 bases). The read terminates 3 residues ahead of where the CDR3 ends, so the germline J gene completes it. CDR3 length: 13 amino acids. Per germline, CDR1 KGHSH and CDR2 LQKENI.

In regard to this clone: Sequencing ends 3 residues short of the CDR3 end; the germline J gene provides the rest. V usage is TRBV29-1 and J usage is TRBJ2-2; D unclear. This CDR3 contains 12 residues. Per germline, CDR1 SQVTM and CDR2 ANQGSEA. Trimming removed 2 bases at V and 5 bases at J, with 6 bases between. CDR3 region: CSVELRTGELFF. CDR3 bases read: TGCAGCGTTGAATTGAGGACCGGGGAG.

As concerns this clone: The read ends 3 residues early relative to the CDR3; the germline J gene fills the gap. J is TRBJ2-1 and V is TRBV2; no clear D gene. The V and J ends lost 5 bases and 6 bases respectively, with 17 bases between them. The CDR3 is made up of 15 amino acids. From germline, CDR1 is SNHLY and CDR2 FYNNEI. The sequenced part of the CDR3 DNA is TGTGCCAGCAGTAGGTCGCCCCAAACACCCAATGAG. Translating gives CASSRSPQTPNE. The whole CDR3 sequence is CASSRSPQTPNEQFF.

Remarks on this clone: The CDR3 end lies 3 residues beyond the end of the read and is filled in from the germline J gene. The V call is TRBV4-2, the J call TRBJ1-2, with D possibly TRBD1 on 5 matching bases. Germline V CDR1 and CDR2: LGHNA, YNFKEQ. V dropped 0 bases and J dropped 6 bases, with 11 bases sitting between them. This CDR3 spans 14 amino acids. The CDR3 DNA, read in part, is TGTGCCAGCAGCCAAGAATTTGCGGGGGATGGC. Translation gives CASSQEFAGDG. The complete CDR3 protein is CASSQEFAGDGYTF.